This T cell receptor beta chain stems from a study of shared clonotypes between healthy human individuals. The CDR3 runs to 14 residues. In germline, CDR1 is SGHRS, CDR2 YFSETQ. V was shortened by 0 bases and J by 2 bases, with 8 bases between the two germline ends. Only in-frame clones appear in the TCRdb table, and some are missing; sequencing was by immunoSEQ multiplex PCR. The sample shows millions of clones, about 95% of them seen only once. To note about this clone: Other nucleotide sequences in the sample specify the same CDR3.

The origin of this receptor is a man aged 18 to 30 in good health. The chain joins TRBV5-1 to TRBJ2-5; tentative D call: TRBD1 (6 bases). Sample: naive CD4+ T cells sorted from blood. Regarding subset: CD45RA+ positively selected. The DNA of the CDR3 is TGCGCCAGCAGCTTGGGCAGGGGACAAGAGACCCAGTACTTC. Protein product: CASSLGRGQETQYF.